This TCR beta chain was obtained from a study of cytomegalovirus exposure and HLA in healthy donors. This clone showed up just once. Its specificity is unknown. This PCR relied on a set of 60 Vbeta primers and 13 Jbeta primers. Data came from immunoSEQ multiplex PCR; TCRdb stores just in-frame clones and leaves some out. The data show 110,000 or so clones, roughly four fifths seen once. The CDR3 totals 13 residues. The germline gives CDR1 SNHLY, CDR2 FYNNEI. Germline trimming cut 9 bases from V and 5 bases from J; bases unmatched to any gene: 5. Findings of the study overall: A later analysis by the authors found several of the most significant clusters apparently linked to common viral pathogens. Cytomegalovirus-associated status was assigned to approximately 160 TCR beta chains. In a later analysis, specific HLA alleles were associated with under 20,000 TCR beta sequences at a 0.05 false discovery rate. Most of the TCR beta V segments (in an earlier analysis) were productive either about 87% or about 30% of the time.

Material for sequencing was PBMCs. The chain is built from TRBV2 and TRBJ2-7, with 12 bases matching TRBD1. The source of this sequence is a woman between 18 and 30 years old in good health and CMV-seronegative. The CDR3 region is CARRDRGQDEQYF. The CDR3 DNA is TGTGCCAGAAGGGACAGGGGGCAGGACGAGCAGTACTTC.